Sequencing of this TCR gamma chain was carried out in a study of γδ T cells in repeated Plasmodium falciparum infection. About the study: Malian gammadelta TCRs were studied during no-transmission periods and across acute malaria episodes.

This clone was observed many times. Antigen specificity is unknown. The TCRdb protein, from a much larger clone, departs from this DNA's translation at residue 7, likely by read error; the protein shown derives from the DNA. TRG and TRD sequences were obtained from every sorted gammadelta sample. TCRdb ran CATT on the multiplex PCR reads. The sample comprises 14,000 or so gamma-chain clones, 1.5% to 2% of which are singletons, and more than 25% rests with the top ten. General study findings and limits: In Vdelta2-negative, largely Vdelta1+, gammadelta repertoires, repeated controlled infections appeared to drive clonal selection waves. Vgamma9/Vdelta2+ T cells showed a stable polyclonal repertoire with shared TCRgamma sequences.

The CDR3 is 15 amino acids. Losses at the gene ends were 5 bases for V and 9 bases for J; bases not matched to a gene: 7. The germline V gene has CDR1 GITISATS and CDR2 ISYDGTV (reference sequence). Bulk repertoires came from Vgamma9/Vdelta2+ or Vdelta2-negative gammadelta T cells flow-sorted from PBMC. The source is a pool of human donors (malaria-infected and uninfected, not separated). Sequenced sample: gamma-delta T cells from blood. The rearrangement links TRGV9 to TRGJP. The CDR3 sequence is CALWATALGKKIKVF. The CDR3 coding sequence is TGTGCCTTGTGGGCGACTGCGTTGGGCAAAAAAATCAAGGTATTT.